The subject of this entry is one TCR beta chain. Antigen specificity is unknown. This entry belongs to a study of T cells expressing NK-cell markers. Study results and limitations: Dominant NKG2C+ clonotypes were found to form about 1.0-8% of CD8+ T cells in five to seven donors.

TCRdb reprocessed the 5' RACE reads, keeping one entry per CDR3 protein, no DNA. The sample's table shows about 180,000 distinct CDR3 sequences. The sequence was obtained from a woman between 18 and 69 years old in good health. Sample: blood T cells: a sorted CD56 or NKG2C T cell subset, CD4+ or CD8+ T cells, or bulk PBMC T cells (not recorded which).

CDR3 loop: CASRAGAQNTEAFF. This chain uses TRBV6-4 with TRBJ1-1; TCRdb gives TRBD1 as the D gene, but with no DNA this cannot be confirmed. The CDR3 has 14 amino acids. Germline V gene sequence: CDR1 MRHNA, CDR2 SNTAGT.